This passage covers 27 T cell receptor beta chains from one sample sequenced in a study of response to subunit inactivated influenza vaccine. MiXCR, applied by TCRdb to the RT-PCR reads, yields one record per CDR3 protein. The table includes 550,000 to 800,000 distinct CDR3 sequences, around a sixth detected once. Sequences were derived from PBMCs from blood, sampled approximately 12 days after vaccination. The source is a man aged 50 or older who received an inactivated influenza vaccine.

This clonotype turned up a few times. This rearrangement joins TRBV6-6 to TRBJ1-4; the D gene is possibly TRBD1 (5 bases). Deletions cut 8 bases from V and 5 bases from J, with 12 bases between. This CDR3 region has 13 residues. Germline values: CDR1 MNHNY, CDR2 SVGAGI (reference sequence). The CDR3 spells CASQPGGNEKLFF. CDR3 nucleotide sequence: TGTGCCAGCCAACCGGGGGGGAATGAAAAACTGTTTTTT.

This clonotype showed up just a few times. The V call is TRBV5-1, the J call TRBJ2-3; D is possibly TRBD1 (6 bases). The CDR3 is 15 amino acids. Trimming took 4 bases from V and 6 from J, leaving 18 bases between them. Germline loops: CDR1 SGHRS, CDR2 YFSETQ. The CDR3 DNA is TGCGCCAGCAGCCAAGGACAGATACCCACCGATACGCAGTATTTT. Translation gives CASSQGQIPTDTQYF.

V usage is TRBV4-1 and J usage is TRBJ2-5, with a weak D call TRBD1 (5 bases). CDR1 and CDR2 from the germline V gene are MGHRA and YSYEKL. The CDR3 is 17 amino acids. Trimming removed 2 bases at V and 3 bases at J, with 19 bases between. The CDR3 DNA sequence: TGCGCCAGCAGCCAATCCTCCCTGCTCCAGGGTAAAGAGACCCAGTACTTC. This codes for CASSQSSLLQGKETQYF.

The V call is TRBV28, the J call TRBJ2-3, with D perhaps assigned TRBD1 or TRBD2 (5 bases each). Trimming shortened V by 4 bases and J by 2 bases, and 19 bases separated the two germline ends. The CDR3 has 17 amino acids. Germline CDR1 is MDHEN and CDR2 is SYDVKM. The CDR3 reads CASSSLRGRTYTDTQYF. In DNA form, the CDR3 reads TGTGCCAGCAGTTCGCTGAGGGGTAGAACTTACACAGATACGCAGTATTTT.

The DNA of the CDR3 is TGCAGTGCGCAGTCTAGCGGGGGCTACGAGCAGTACTTC. Its translation is CSAQSSGGYEQYF. This chain connects TRBV20-1 to TRBJ2-7, with 10 bases aligning to TRBD2. The CDR3 covers 13 residues. Trimming removed 6 bases from V and 3 bases from J; junction bases left unmatched: 5. Germline V CDR1 and CDR2: DFQATT, SNEGSKA (reference sequence).

This clonotype was detected a few times. This sequence joins TRBV20-1 and TRBJ1-1; possibly TRBD1 for D (5 bases). CDR3 length: 14 residues. The V end lost 6 bases, the J end lost 2 bases, and 16 bases lay between the germline ends. Germline V gives CDR1 DFQATT, CDR2 SNEGSKA (reference sequence). The CDR3, as DNA: TGCAGTGCACCAGATGGGGCACTCAACACTGAAGCTTTCTTT. This sequence encodes CSAPDGALNTEAFF.

The rearrangement joins TRBV12-3 or TRBV12-4 to TRBJ2-2, with D possibly being TRBD1 or TRBD2 (6 bases each). V was shortened by 8 bases and J by 4 bases, with 8 bases between the two germline ends. The CDR3 runs to 12 residues. DNA for the CDR3: TGTGCCAGCGAGGGGGGCACCGGGGAGCTGTTTTTT. This gives the protein CASEGGTGELFF.

J is TRBJ2-4 and V is TRBV20-1; 8 bases are a match to TRBD1. This CDR3 is 14 amino acids long. V lost 5 bases to trimming and J lost 7 bases; unmatched junction nucleotides: 10. CDR1 and CDR2 from the germline V gene are DFQATT and SNEGSKA (reference sequence). CDR3 in amino acids: CSALDRGIRNIQYF. As DNA, the CDR3 is TGCAGTGCTCTTGACAGGGGTATCCGGAACATTCAGTACTTC.

This clonotype showed up just a few times. The chain employs TRBV15 and TRBJ1-6, with TRBD1 as a possible D gene (6 bases). V lost 0 bases, J lost 6 bases, and 12 bases lay in between. In germline, CDR1 is LNHNV, CDR2 YYDKDF (reference sequence). CDR3 length: 16 amino acids. The CDR3, as DNA: TGTGCCACCAGCAGAGATAAGGGGGGAGGTAATTCACCCCTCCACTTT. This translates into CATSRDKGGGNSPLHF.

This sequence joins TRBV6-1 and TRBJ1-3, with D perhaps TRBD1 (6 bases). Germline V lookup: CDR1 MNHNS, CDR2 SASEGT. This CDR3 is 13 amino acids long. Between the trimmed V and J ends, which lost 7 bases and 2 bases, there was a span of 9 bases. The CDR3 DNA reads TGTGCCAGCACGCGGGGGCCTGGAAACACCATATATTTT. Translating it yields CASTRGPGNTIYF.

Many counts were recorded for this clonotype. The gene calls are TRBV12-3 or TRBV12-4 and TRBJ2-6; D is undetermined. There are 15 residues in the CDR3. V was cut by 5 bases and J by 0 bases, with 8 bases left in between. CDR3 residues: CASSPSRSGANVLTF. In DNA, the CDR3 is TGTGCCAGCAGTCCCAGCCGCTCTGGGGCCAACGTCCTGACTTTC.

The chain uses TRBV15 and TRBJ2-2, with no clear D. Trimming took 4 bases from V and 1 from J, leaving 16 bases between them. Germline CDR1 and CDR2: LNHNV and YYDKDF (reference sequence). The CDR3 consists of 17 residues. The CDR3 region is CATSKSYLSLNTGELFF. The DNA of the CDR3 is TGTGCCACCAGCAAAAGCTACCTATCGCTGAACACCGGGGAGCTGTTTTTT.

This clonotype came up a few times. The CDR3 protein is CSAGRGRAYGYTF. CDR3 sequence (DNA): TGCAGCGCCGGGAGGGGGCGCGCCTATGGCTACACCTTC. V is TRBV20-1 and J is TRBJ1-2; 7 bases match TRBD1. The CDR3 runs to 13 residues. Germline V lookup: CDR1 DFQATT, CDR2 SNEGSKA (reference sequence).

The rearrangement links TRBV7-9 to TRBJ1-3, with D unclear. CDR1 is SEHNR and CDR2 is FQNEAQ in the germline V gene (reference sequence). V lost 5 bases and J lost 4, with 18 bases in between. CDR3 length equals 16 residues. The CDR3 nucleotides read TGTGCCAGCAGCCTTAAGGGCCCTAAGACGGGAAACACCATATATTTT. Translating it yields CASSLKGPKTGNTIYF.

In the case of this clonotype: No DNA is shown, since the ends of the CDR3 on it are uncertain; the CDR3 is the one TCRdb lists. The rearrangement links TRBV7-5 to TRBJ2-7; the table's TRBD2 call for D was not verified on the DNA. TRBV7-5 is an annotated pseudogene. The CDR3 is 21 residues long, ends included. CDR3 residues: CISVPEAPDSPLASVTYEQYF.

This chain uses TRBV21-1 with TRBJ2-1; the tabulated D call, TRBD1, remains unverified against the DNA. TRBV21-1 is designated a pseudogene. The CDR3 covers 14 residues. The CDR3 loop reads CASKAAGRSDEQFF. The CDR3 bases are TGTGCCAGCAAGGCCGCGGGGCGGTCCGATGAGCAGTTCTTC.

This clonotype was seen a handful of times. DNA for the CDR3: TGTGCCAGCAGCTTAGCGACCGGGAGCGGGTGGCCCCAGCATTTT. Residues: CASSLATGSGWPQHF. The genes are TRBV7-2 and TRBJ1-5; unclear D gene. Trimming stripped 0 bases from V and 9 bases from J, with 15 bases between. Germline V gene sequence: CDR1 SGHTA, CDR2 FQGNSA. The CDR3 totals 15 residues.

This clonotype was detected only a few times. The chain uses TRBV4-3 and TRBJ2-2; 12 bases are shared with TRBD2. After removal of 4 bases from V and 8 bases from J, the junction contained 11 bases not matched to a gene. The CDR3 is 17 residues long. Per the germline V gene, CDR1 is LGHNA and CDR2 is YSLEER. The CDR3 nucleotides read TGCGCCAGCAGCCCGTCCGGGACTAGCGGGTTCTGGGGGGAGCTGTTTTTT. Amino acid sequence: CASSPSGTSGFWGELFF.

This clonotype was detected only a few times. The chain has TRBV9 and TRBJ1-2, with 9 nucleotides matching TRBD1. V dropped 0 bases and J dropped 5; count of bases not matched to a gene: 5. The CDR3 has 15 amino acids. CDR1 SGDLS and CDR2 YYNGEE come from the germline V gene. The CDR3 reads CASSVESGTGYGYTF. CDR3 DNA sequence: TGTGCCAGCAGCGTAGAATCTGGGACAGGGTATGGCTACACCTTC.

This clonotype occurred many times. The chain uses TRBV4-2 and TRBJ2-7; 10 bases are shared with TRBD2. V gave up 3 bases and J gave up 2 bases; unmatched junction bases: 10. The CDR3 is made up of 17 amino acids. Germline V gene lookup returns CDR1 LGHNA and CDR2 YNFKEQ. The CDR3 nucleotides are TGTGCCAGCAGCCAGGCCTTACTAGCGGGAACGACCTACGAGCAGTACTTC. This encodes CASSQALLAGTTYEQYF.

This clonotype was seen at least ten times. This rearrangement joins TRBV5-1 to TRBJ2-1; possibly TRBD1 for D (6 bases). CDR1 is SGHRS, CDR2 YFSETQ, per germline. The CDR3 runs 15 residues. V lost 1 base, J lost 5 bases, and 13 bases lay in between. DNA for the CDR3: TGCGCCAGCAGCTTGAGCGGACAGATCCACAATGAGCAGTTCTTC. It encodes CASSLSGQIHNEQFF.

This clonotype has just one count. J is TRBJ2-3 and V is TRBV12-3 or TRBV12-4, with D perhaps TRBD2 (5 bases). Trimming pared 10 bases from V and 1 base from J, leaving 27 bases between. This CDR3 is built from 18 residues. The CDR3 spells CAICFLGPRADGTDTQYF. The CDR3 bases are TGTGCCATCTGTTTTTTGGGCCCGAGGGCTGACGGCACAGATACGCAGTATTTT.

The rearrangement joins TRBV4-3 to TRBJ2-1; 7 bases fit TRBD2. The CDR3 contains 16 residues. Germline CDR1 LGHNA, CDR2 YSLEER. With V trimmed by 0 bases and J by 3 bases, 5 bases remained unmatched. The CDR3 nucleotides are TGCGCCAGCAGCCAAGATCTTGGGGGGGACTACAATGAGCAGTTCTTC. Translation gives CASSQDLGGDYNEQFF.

J is TRBJ2-1 and V is TRBV15; a weak D match, TRBD2 (6 bases). Trimming stripped 1 base from V and 7 bases from J, with 17 bases between. The CDR3 contains 16 residues. CDR1 and CDR2 from the germline V gene are LNHNV and YYDKDF (reference sequence). This chain's CDR3 is CATSRVAASVDNEQFF. CDR3 in DNA: TGTGCCACCAGCAGAGTGGCCGCTAGCGTAGATAATGAGCAGTTCTTC.

This clonotype was counted only a few times. This chain uses TRBV20-1 with TRBJ1-4, with TRBD1 as a possible D gene (6 bases). CDR1 and CDR2 (germline): DFQATT, SNEGSKA (reference sequence). The CDR3 length is 14 residues. Trimming pared 2 bases from V and 6 bases from J, leaving 13 bases between. The CDR3 spells CSARPGQADEKLFF. Here the CDR3 DNA reads TGCAGTGCTAGACCGGGACAAGCTGATGAAAAACTGTTTTTT.

The chain couples TRBV12-3 or TRBV12-4 to TRBJ2-7; D call uncertain. CDR3 length: 13 residues. Trimming removed 3 bases at V and 2 bases at J, with 8 bases between. The CDR3 region has the DNA TGTGCCAGCAGTTTGGGCAGCACCTACGAGCAGTACTTC. As protein: CASSLGSTYEQYF.

The V gene is TRBV5-1, the J gene TRBJ2-5, with D possibly being TRBD1 (8 bases). The length of the CDR3 is 16 residues. Trimming left V 5 bases short and J 4 bases short, with 21 bases between. Germline CDR1 reads SGHRS; CDR2 reads YFSETQ. The CDR3, as DNA: TGCGCCAGCAGTGTCGGTACAGGGGGGGCCGGAGAGACCCAGTACTTC. Translated: CASSVGTGGAGETQYF.